This T cell receptor beta chain was identified in a study of T cells in localized non-small cell lung cancer (dated by TCRdb to 2020 to 2021). In the study overall: Comparing tumors with uninvolved tumor-adjacent lungs, the study looked at the T cell repertoires of around 250 patients with early-stage NSCLC. The cohort comprised roughly 240 treatment-naïve NSCLC patients with resected, localized lung tumors. Of the NSCLC patients, 120 to 150 were male and roughly 110 were female, and the mean age was around 66 years. Results and caveats for the whole study, not just this receptor: Longer overall survival was associated with higher T cell density in blood, whereas shorter survival was associated with higher clonality in adjacent lung. Uninvolved tumor-adjacent lung showed the highest T cell clonality, higher than tumor, which suggests more focused antigenic responses in the adjacent lung. Of the top 100 tumor clones, a median of approximately 60 were detected in paired uninvolved adjacent lung; roughly 26 were also among that lung's top 100. Multi-region tumor sequencing was not performed, so intratumor heterogeneity could not be excluded. Because of the exploratory design, TCR variables were selected using unadjusted p-values without false-discovery rate correction.

For this clone: The antigen it binds to is not known. It has no much larger one-base neighbor in the sample; base qualities were not kept.

The V end loses 0 bases and the J end loses 4 bases, and a stretch of 12 bases separates them. The cysteine opens and the phenylalanine closes a CDR3 of 15 amino acids. Solely the CDR3 DNA is kept, with 45 bases framed from the first base. From the germline V gene (reference sequence), CDR1 is SGHNT and CDR2 is YYREEE. TCR beta CDR3 regions were sequenced from DNA using the immunoSEQ Assay. Per the original workflow: T cell density was computed as TCR beta template counts normalized to usable DNA estimated by amplifying housekeeping genes. The preseqR package was used to estimate richness by extrapolating to 400,000 templates for PBMC samples and to 120,000 templates for tissue samples. Clonality was defined as one minus Pielou's evenness. Tissue-enriched TCRs were identified by differential abundance testing using productive amino-acid clonotypes, minimum total count 5 and alpha 0.1. The Jaccard Index and the Morisita Overlap Index were used to quantify repertoire overlap between compartments. TCR beta CDR3s were clustered by GLIPH together with public tetramer-defined viral CDR3s, and at least three viral sequences plus V-gene enrichment were required for viral motifs. The table was pulled from immuneACCESS by TCRdb, which kept in-frame rearrangements only. Such tables lose some clones; where checked, under half of the loss comes from unresolved V genes, and the rest has no known cause. V, J and clone size are taken as reported in that table, and D and trimming were inferred from the DNA itself. The sample yields fewer than 20,000 clones; around 89% were counted once. Roughly 1.2% of the sample comes from the top ten.

At diagnosis, peripheral blood, uninvolved tumor-adjacent lung and tumor were collected and stored as a combination of fresh-frozen and FFPE material. Blood samples were analyzed as peripheral blood mononuclear cells for TCR repertoire profiling. This sequence was found in a woman aged 40 to 75 with stage III lung adenocarcinoma. The specimen was peripheral blood mononuclear cells, collected before any cancer treatment. The sequence links TRBV5-4 to TRBJ2-3; D gene: possibly TRBD2, on 6 matching bases. The bases are TGTGCCAGCAGCTTGGATGGGGGGTTGGCAGATACGCAGTATTTT. It is translated as CASSLDGGLADTQYF. Supplemented by the reference TRBV5-4 and TRBJ2-3 proteins around the CDR3, the complete variable domain is ETGVTQSPTHLIKTRGQQVTLRCSSQSGHNTVSWYQQALGQGPQFIFQYYREEENGRGNFPPRFSGLQFPNYSSELNVNALELDDSALYLCASSLDGGLADTQYFGPGTRLTVL.